A selection of T cell receptor beta chains follows, all from one sample in a study of beta chain features in type 1 diabetes. Generated by immunoSEQ multiplex PCR, the TCRdb table keeps only in-frame clones and is missing some. The table has more than 110,000 clones, about 7% seen once. Sequencing used central memory CD4+ T cells from blood. These receptors originate from a woman aged 25 to 39 in good health. The CDR3 runs from the conserved cysteine through the conserved F or W. D genes are given only for firm matches. Clone size appears in some rows only: once, few, many, or a class for an expanded clone.

V: TRBV19; size: few; J: TRBJ2-6; D: -; CDR3: CASSITGTSSGANVLTF; DNA: TGTGCCAGTAGTATTACCGGGACATCCTCTGGGGCCAACGTCCTGACTTTC
V: TRBV28; size: few; J: TRBJ2-1; D: TRBD2; CDR3: CATHGGDSYNEQFF; DNA: TGTGCCACCCACGGGGGGGATTCCTACAATGAGCAGTTCTTC
V: TRBV5-1; size: -; J: TRBJ2-5; D: TRBD1; CDR3: CASSLGLRTGETQYF; DNA: TGCGCCAGCAGCTTGGGCCTCCGGACAGGAGAGACCCAGTACTTC
V: TRBV7-2; size: few; J: TRBJ2-5; D: -; CDR3: CASSLSRKETQYF; DNA: TGTGCCAGCAGCTTATCGCGCAAGGAGACCCAGTACTTC
V: TRBV18; size: few; J: TRBJ2-1; D: TRBD2; CDR3: CASSTRTSGYNEQFF; DNA: TGTGCCAGCTCGACCCGGACTAGCGGTTACAATGAGCAGTTCTTC
V: TRBV9; size: once; J: TRBJ2-5; D: TRBD1; CDR3: CASSGTGGSKTQYF; DNA: TGTGCCAGCAGCGGGACAGGGGGCTCGAAGACCCAGTACTTC
V: TRBV4-2; size: many; J: TRBJ2-6; D: -; CDR3: CASSQEGGQTNVLTF; DNA: TGTGCCAGCAGCCAAGAGGGTGGGCAGACCAACGTCCTGACTTTC
V: TRBV7-9; size: few; J: TRBJ2-7; D: TRBD1; CDR3: CASSPQGDRRYEQYF; DNA: TGTGCCAGCAGCCCCCAAGGGGACAGGCGCTACGAGCAGTACTTC
V: TRBV5-1; size: few; J: TRBJ1-1; D: -; CDR3: CASSLGVSLLNTEAFF; DNA: TGCGCCAGCAGCTTAGGGGTGTCACTCCTGAACACTGAAGCTTTCTTT
V: TRBV30; size: few; J: TRBJ2-5; D: TRBD1; CDR3: CAWGQGAPGTQYF; DNA: TGTGCCTGGGGACAGGGGGCCCCAGGGACCCAGTACTTC
V: TRBV7-8; size: few; J: TRBJ1-3; D: TRBD1; CDR3: CASSRRAKQGLTGNTIYF; DNA: TGTGCCAGCAGCCGGCGGGCTAAACAGGGGTTGACTGGAAACACCATATATTTT
V: TRBV5-1; size: few; J: TRBJ1-2; D: TRBD1; CDR3: CASSLDGTGLKGGYTF; DNA: TGCGCCAGCAGCTTGGATGGGACAGGTCTTAAAGGTGGCTACACCTTC
V: TRBV12-5; size: -; J: TRBJ2-3; D: -; CDR3: CASGLVLGGLSTDTQYF; DNA: TGTGCTAGTGGTTTGGTACTGGGCGGACTCAGCACAGATACGCAGTATTTT
V: TRBV6-1; size: once; J: TRBJ2-5; D: -; CDR3: CASSEGRYGGSLSDQYF; DNA: TGTGCCAGCAGTGAAGGGAGATACGGCGGGTCTTTAAGCGACCAGTACTTC
V: TRBV18; size: many; J: TRBJ2-1; D: TRBD2; CDR3: CASSPRAGEYNEQFF; DNA: TGTGCCAGCTCACCTAGAGCGGGAGAATACAATGAGCAGTTCTTC
V: TRBV4-2; size: -; J: TRBJ2-7; D: -; CDR3: CASSRGVQSYEQYF; DNA: TGTGCCAGCAGCCGCGGCGTTCAGTCCTACGAGCAGTACTTC
V: TRBV7-2; size: few; J: TRBJ2-3; D: TRBD2; CDR3: CASRLIHSGSWSTQYF; DNA: TGTGCCAGCAGACTTATCCATAGCGGGAGTTGGTCTACGCAGTATTTT
V: TRBV19; size: -; J: TRBJ2-1; D: TRBD1; CDR3: CASSLDRVGNEQFF; DNA: TGTGCCAGTAGTCTTGACAGGGTGGGGAATGAGCAGTTCTTC
V: TRBV28; size: many; J: TRBJ2-3; D: -; CDR3: CASSRRGADAQYF; DNA: TGTGCCAGCAGCCGCAGGGGCGCAGATGCGCAGTATTTT
V: TRBV11-3; size: few; J: TRBJ2-3; D: -; CDR3: CASSLQGLSTDTQYF; DNA: TGTGCCAGCAGCTTACAGGGACTTAGCACAGATACGCAGTATTTT
V: TRBV2; size: few; J: TRBJ2-6; D: TRBD2; CDR3: CASSESGRAGANVLTF; DNA: TGTGCCAGCAGTGAGTCAGGGAGGGCTGGGGCCAACGTCCTGACTTTC
V: TRBV6-1; size: -; J: TRBJ2-3; D: -; CDR3: CASSSPSDTQYF; DNA: TGTGCCAGCAGTAGCCCTTCAGATACGCAGTATTTT
V: TRBV7-2; size: few; J: TRBJ2-1; D: -; CDR3: CASSLAFNEQFF; DNA: TGTGCCAGCAGCTTAGCCTTTAATGAGCAGTTCTTC
V: TRBV19; size: few; J: TRBJ2-1; D: TRBD1; CDR3: CASSIKDREVVQFF; DNA: TGTGCCAGTAGTATTAAGGACAGGGAGGTCGTGCAGTTCTTC